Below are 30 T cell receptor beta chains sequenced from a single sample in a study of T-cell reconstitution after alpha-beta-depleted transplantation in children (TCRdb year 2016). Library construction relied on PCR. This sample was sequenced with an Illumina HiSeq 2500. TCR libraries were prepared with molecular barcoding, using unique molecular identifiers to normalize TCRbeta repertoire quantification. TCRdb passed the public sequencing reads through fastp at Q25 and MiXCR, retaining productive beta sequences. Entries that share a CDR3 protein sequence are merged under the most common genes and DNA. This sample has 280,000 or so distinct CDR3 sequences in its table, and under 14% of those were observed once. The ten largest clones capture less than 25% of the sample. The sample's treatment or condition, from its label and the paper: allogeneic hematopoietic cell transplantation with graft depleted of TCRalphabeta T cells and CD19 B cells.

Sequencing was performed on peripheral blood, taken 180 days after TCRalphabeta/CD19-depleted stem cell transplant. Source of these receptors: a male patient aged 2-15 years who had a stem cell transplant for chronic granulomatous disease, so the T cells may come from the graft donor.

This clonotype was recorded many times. Here the CDR3 reads CASSARLENSYEQYF. For the CDR3, the DNA is TGTGCCAGCAGCGCCAGACTGGAAAACTCCTACGAGCAGTACTTC. V gene TRBV7-6 combines with J gene TRBJ2-7; no definite D call. Trimming pared 5 bases from V and 0 bases from J, leaving 14 bases between. CDR3 length: 15 residues. The V gene's germline CDR1 is SGHVS and CDR2 FNYEAQ.

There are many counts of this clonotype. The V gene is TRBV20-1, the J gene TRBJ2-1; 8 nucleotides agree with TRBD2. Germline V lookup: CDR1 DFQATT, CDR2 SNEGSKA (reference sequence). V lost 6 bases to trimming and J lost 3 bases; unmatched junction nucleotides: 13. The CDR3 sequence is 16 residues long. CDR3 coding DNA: TGCAGTGCCCGTTTCTTTAGCGGGACTTTCTACAATGAGCAGTTCTTC. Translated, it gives CSARFFSGTFYNEQFF.

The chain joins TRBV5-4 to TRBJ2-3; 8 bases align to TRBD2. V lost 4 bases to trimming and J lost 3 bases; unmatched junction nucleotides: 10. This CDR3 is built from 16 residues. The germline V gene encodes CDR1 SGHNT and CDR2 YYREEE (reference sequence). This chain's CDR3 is CASSPLAAGATDTQYF. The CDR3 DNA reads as TGTGCCAGCAGCCCATTGGCAGCGGGAGCGACAGATACGCAGTATTTT.

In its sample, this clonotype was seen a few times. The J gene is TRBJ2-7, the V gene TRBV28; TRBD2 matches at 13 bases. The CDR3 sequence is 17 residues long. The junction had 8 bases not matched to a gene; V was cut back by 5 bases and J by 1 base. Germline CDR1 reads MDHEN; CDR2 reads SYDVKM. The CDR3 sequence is CASSILAGGPGSYEQYF. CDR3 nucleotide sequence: TGTGCCAGCAGTATACTAGCGGGAGGGCCTGGGTCCTACGAGCAGTACTTC.

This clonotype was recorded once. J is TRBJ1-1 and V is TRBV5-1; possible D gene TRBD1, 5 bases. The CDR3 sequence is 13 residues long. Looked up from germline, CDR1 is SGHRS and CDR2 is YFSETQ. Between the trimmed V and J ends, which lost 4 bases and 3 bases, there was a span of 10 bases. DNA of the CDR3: TGCGCCAGCAGCGGCAGGGCGTACACTGAAGCTTTCTTT. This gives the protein CASSGRAYTEAFF.

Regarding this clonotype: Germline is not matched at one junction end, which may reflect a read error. In DNA form, the CDR3 reads TGTGCCAGCAGCTTAGGGCAGCAAGAGACCCAGTGCTTC. It codes for CASSLGQQETQCF. V gene TRBV7-2 combines with J gene TRBJ2-5; no clear D. In germline, CDR1 is SGHTA, CDR2 FQGNSA. The CDR3 length is 13 residues.

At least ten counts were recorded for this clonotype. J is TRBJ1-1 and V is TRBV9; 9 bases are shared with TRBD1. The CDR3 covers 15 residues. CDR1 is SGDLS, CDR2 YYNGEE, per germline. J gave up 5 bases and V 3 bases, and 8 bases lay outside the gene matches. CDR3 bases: TGTGCCAGCAGCGCCCGAGCGGGACAGGGAACTGAAGCTTTCTTT. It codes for CASSARAGQGTEAFF.

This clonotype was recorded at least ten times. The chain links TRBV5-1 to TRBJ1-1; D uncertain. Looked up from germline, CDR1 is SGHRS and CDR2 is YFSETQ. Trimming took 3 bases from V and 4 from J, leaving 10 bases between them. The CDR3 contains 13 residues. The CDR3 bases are TGCGCCAGCAGCTCGGGGTTGGTCACTGAAGCTTTCTTT. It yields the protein CASSSGLVTEAFF.

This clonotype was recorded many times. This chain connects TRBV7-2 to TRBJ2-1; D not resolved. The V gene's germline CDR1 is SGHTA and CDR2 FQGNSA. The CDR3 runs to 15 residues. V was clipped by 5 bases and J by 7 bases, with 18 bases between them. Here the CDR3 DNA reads TGTGCCAGCAGCAGAAAAACCTCCTGGGAAAATGAGCAGTTCTTC. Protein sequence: CASSRKTSWENEQFF.

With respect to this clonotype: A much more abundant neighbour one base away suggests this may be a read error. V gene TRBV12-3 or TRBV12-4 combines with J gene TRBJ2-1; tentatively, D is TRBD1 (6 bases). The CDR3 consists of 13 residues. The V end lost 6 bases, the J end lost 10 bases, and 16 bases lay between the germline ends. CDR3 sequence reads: CASRPLGHPEQFF. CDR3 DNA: TGTGCCAGCAGGCCCTTGGGACACCCCGAGCAGTTCTTC.

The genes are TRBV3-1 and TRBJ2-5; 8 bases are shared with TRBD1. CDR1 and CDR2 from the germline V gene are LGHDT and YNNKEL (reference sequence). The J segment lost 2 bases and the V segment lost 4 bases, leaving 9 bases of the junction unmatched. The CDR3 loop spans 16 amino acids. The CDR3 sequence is CASSLTPGQVQETQYF. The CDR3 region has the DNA TGTGCCAGCAGCCTCACCCCGGGACAGGTACAAGAGACCCAGTACTTC.

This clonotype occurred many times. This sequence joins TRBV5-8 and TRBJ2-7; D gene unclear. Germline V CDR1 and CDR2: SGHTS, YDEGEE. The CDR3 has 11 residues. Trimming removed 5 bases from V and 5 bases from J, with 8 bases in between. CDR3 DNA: TGTGCCAGCAGACGGCAGCACGAGCAGTACTTC. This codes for CASRRQHEQYF.

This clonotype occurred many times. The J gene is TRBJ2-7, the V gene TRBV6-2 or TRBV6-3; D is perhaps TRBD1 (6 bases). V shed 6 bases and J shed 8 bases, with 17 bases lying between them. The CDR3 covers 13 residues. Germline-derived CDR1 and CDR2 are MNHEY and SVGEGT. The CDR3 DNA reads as TGTGCCAGCAGAATCGTCCAGGGGCGAAAGCAGTACTTC. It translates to CASRIVQGRKQYF.

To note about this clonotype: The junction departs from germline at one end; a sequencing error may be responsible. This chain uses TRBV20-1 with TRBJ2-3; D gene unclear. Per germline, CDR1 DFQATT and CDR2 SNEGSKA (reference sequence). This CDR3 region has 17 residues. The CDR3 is CCAVLLGALEGPTGQYF. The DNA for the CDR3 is TGCTGTGCTGTCCTCCTGGGCGCCTTGGAAGGCCCGACCGGGCAGTATTTT.

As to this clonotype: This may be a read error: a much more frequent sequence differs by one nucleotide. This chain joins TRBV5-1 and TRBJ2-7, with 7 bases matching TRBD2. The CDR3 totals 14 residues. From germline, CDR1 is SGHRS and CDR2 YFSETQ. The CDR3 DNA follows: TGCGCCAGCGGCTTTGCGCGGGAGTTGGACGAGCAGTACTTC. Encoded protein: CASGFARELDEQYF. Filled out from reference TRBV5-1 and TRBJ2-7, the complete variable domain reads KAGVTQTPRYLIKTRGQQVTLSCSPISGHRSVSWYQQTPGQGLQFLFEYFSETQRNKGNFPGRFSGRQFSNSRSEMNVSTLELGDSALYLCASGFARELDEQYFGPGTRLTVT.

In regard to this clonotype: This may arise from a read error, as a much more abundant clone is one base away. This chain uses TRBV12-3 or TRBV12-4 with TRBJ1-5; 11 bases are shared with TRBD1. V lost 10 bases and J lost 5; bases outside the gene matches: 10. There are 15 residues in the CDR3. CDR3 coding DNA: TGTGCCAACAGCCCGGACAGGGGGCGTTATCAGCCCCAGCATTTT. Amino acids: CANSPDRGRYQPQHF.

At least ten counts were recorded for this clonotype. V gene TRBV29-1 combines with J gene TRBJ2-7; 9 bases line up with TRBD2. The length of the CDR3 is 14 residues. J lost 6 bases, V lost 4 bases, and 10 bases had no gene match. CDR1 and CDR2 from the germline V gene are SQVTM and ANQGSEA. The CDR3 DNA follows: TGCAGCGTTGTCCTAGCGGGAATGCAATCCGAGCAGTACTTC. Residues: CSVVLAGMQSEQYF.

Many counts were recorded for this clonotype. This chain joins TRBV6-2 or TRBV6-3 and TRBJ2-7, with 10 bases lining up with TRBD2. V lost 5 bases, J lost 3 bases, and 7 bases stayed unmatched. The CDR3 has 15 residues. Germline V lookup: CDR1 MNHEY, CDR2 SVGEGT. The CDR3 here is CASSHLAGGVYEQYF. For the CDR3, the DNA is TGTGCCAGCAGTCACTTAGCGGGGGGCGTCTACGAGCAGTACTTC.

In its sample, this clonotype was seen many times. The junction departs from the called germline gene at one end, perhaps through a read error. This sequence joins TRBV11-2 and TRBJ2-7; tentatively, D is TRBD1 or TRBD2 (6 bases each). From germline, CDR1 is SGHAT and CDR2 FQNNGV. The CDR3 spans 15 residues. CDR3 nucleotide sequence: TGTGCCAGCAGCCTAGAGGGGGGAGCCTACTACGAGCAGTACTTC. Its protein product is CASSLEGGAYYEQYF.

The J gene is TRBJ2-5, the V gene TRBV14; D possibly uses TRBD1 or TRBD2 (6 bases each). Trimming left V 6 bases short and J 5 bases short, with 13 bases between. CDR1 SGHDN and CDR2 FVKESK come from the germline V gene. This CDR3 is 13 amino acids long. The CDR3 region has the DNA TGTGCCAGCAGTTGGGGGGCAACGGAGACCCAGTACTTC. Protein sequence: CASSWGATETQYF. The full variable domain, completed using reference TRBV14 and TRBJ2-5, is EAGVTQFPSHSVIEKGQTVTLRCDPISGHDNLYWYRRVMGKEIKFLLHFVKESKQDESGMPNNRFLAERTGGTYSTLKVQPAELEDSGVYFCASSWGATETQYFGPGTRLLVL.

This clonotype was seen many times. The CDR3 loop reads CSARTGGNIETQYF. The CDR3 bases are TGCAGCGCCCGGACAGGGGGCAATATCGAGACCCAGTACTTC. V gene TRBV29-1 combines with J gene TRBJ2-5; 11 bases match TRBD1. The CDR3 spans 14 residues. From germline, CDR1 is SQVTM and CDR2 ANQGSEA. With 7 bases clipped from V and 5 bases from J, the junction kept 9 bases outside the gene matches. Full variable domain (missing parts from reference TRBV29-1 and TRBJ2-5): SAVISQKPSRDICQRGTSLTIQCQVDSQVTMMFWYRQQPGQSLTLIATANQGSEATYESGFVIDKFPISRPNLTFSTLTVSNMSPEDSSIYLCSARTGGNIETQYFGPGTRLLVL.

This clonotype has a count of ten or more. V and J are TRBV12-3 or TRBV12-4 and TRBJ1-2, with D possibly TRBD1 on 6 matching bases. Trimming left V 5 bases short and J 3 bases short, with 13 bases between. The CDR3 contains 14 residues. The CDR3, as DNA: TGTGCCAGCAGTATTACAGGGTGGGACTATGGCTACACCTTC. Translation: CASSITGWDYGYTF.

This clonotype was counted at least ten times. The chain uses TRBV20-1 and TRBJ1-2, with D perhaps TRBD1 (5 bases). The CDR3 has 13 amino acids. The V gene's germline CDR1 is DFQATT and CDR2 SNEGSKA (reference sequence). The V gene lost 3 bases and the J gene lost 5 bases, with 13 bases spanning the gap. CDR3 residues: CSASSGRDYGYTF. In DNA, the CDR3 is TGCAGTGCTAGTTCCGGCAGGGATTATGGCTACACCTTC.

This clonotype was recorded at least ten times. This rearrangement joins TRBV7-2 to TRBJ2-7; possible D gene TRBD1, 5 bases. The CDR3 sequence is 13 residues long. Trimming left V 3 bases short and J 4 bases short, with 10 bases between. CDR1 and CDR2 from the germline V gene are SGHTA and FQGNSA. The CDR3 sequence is CASSLNRKYEQYF. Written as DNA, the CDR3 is TGTGCCAGCAGCTTGAACAGGAAGTACGAGCAGTACTTC.

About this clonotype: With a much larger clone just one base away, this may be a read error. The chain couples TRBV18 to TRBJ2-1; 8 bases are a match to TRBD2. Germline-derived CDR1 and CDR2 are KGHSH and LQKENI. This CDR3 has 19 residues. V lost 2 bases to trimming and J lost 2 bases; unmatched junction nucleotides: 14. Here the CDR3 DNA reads TGTGCCAGCTCACCAAGAGGACTAGCCTTCCCTCTCCCCTACAATGAGCAGTTCTTC. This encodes CASSPRGLAFPLPYNEQFF.

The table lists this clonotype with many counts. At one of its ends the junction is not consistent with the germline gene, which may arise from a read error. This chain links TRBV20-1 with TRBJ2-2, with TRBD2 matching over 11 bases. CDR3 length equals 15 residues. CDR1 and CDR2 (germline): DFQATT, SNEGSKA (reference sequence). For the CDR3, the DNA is TGCAGTGCTAGAGAGACTAGCGGGAACCCCGGGGAGCTGTTTTTT. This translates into CSARETSGNPGELFF.

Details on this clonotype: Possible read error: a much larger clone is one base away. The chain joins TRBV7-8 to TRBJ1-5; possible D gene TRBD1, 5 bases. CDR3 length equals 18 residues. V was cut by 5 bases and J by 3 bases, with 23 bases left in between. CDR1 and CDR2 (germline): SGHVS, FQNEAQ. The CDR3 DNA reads TGTGCCAGCAGCCCGTTTGAAAGACAGATAAAGACCAATCAGCCCCAGCATTTT. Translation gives CASSPFERQIKTNQPQHF. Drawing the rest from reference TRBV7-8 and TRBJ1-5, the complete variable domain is GAGVSQSPRYKVAKRGQDVALRCDPISGHVSLFWYQQALGQGPEFLTYFQNEAQLDKSGLPSDRFFAERPEGSVSTLKIQRTQQEDSAVYLCASSPFERQIKTNQPQHFGDGTRLSIL.

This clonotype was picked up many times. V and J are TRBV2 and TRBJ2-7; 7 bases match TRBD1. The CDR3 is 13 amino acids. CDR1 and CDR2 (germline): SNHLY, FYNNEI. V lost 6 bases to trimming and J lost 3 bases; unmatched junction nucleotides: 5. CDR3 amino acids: CASSRGQDYEQYF. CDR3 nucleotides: TGTGCCAGCAGCCGTGGACAGGACTACGAGCAGTACTTC.

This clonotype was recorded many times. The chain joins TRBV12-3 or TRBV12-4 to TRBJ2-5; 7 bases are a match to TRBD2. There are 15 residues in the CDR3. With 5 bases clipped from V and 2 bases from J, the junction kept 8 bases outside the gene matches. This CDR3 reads CASSRTTSAQETQYF. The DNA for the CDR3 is TGTGCCAGCAGTCGAACTACTAGCGCACAAGAGACCCAGTACTTC.

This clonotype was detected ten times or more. This CDR3 reads CASTPGGKSETQYF. The CDR3 coding sequence is TGTGCCAGCACTCCCGGAGGGAAGTCGGAGACCCAGTACTTC. The V gene is TRBV12-3 or TRBV12-4, the J gene TRBJ2-5; tentatively, D is TRBD2 (6 bases). The V end lost 7 bases, the J end lost 5 bases, and 17 bases lay between the germline ends. This CDR3 spans 14 amino acids.